A selection of T cell receptor beta chains follows, all from one sample in a study of blood T cell repertoires in COVID-19. Libraries were prepared by immunoSEQ multiplex PCR; TCRdb keeps only in-frame clonotypes and omits some of them. The table lists approximately 190,000 clones, over 70% of them singletons. The specimen sequenced was peripheral blood. The receptors originated from a man in his 60s with acute or convalescent COVID-19. Each CDR3 is given with its conserved first and last residue. Each record gives: D gene, J gene, V gene, clone size, CDR3 DNA, CDR3 protein. The D gene is left open where the match is weak. Where a row states a size, it is once, few, many or the class of an expanded clone; other rows omit it.

d_gene: TRBD2; j_gene: TRBJ2-7; v_gene: TRBV30; abundance: .; CDR3nt: TGTGCCTGGAGTGGGCGGGTAGCGGGGACCTACGAGCAGTACTTC; CDR3aa: CAWSGRVAGTYEQYF
d_gene: TRBD2; j_gene: TRBJ2-1; v_gene: TRBV9; abundance: once; CDR3nt: TGTGCCAGCAGCGCGGGTAGCGGGATGCCCTCCTACAATGAGCAGTTCTTC; CDR3aa: CASSAGSGMPSYNEQFF
d_gene: TRBD2; j_gene: TRBJ2-1; v_gene: TRBV6-4; abundance: .; CDR3nt: TGTGCCGGAGTGCCCGGACGGGAGGGCTGCAATGAGCAGTTCTTC; CDR3aa: CAGVPGREGCNEQFF
d_gene: TRBD1; j_gene: TRBJ2-5; v_gene: TRBV19; abundance: once; CDR3nt: TGTGCCAGTAGTATAACGGGGACAGGGAAAGAGACCCAGTACTTC; CDR3aa: CASSITGTGKETQYF
d_gene: TRBD2; j_gene: TRBJ2-7; v_gene: TRBV5-6; abundance: .; CDR3nt: TGTGCCAGCAGCTTGGATGCCTCGACTAGCGGGAGGGCCCCCCACGAGCAGTACTTC; CDR3aa: CASSLDASTSGRAPHEQYF
d_gene: TRBD1; j_gene: TRBJ1-1; v_gene: TRBV2; abundance: .; CDR3nt: TGTGCCAGCAGTAGAATTAACAGGGGGAGCACTGAAGCTTTCTTT; CDR3aa: CASSRINRGSTEAFF
d_gene: TRBD1; j_gene: TRBJ2-5; v_gene: TRBV11-2; abundance: .; CDR3nt: TGTGCCAGCAGCTTAGTGGGACAGGGGGAGACCCAGTACTTC; CDR3aa: CASSLVGQGETQYF
d_gene: .; j_gene: TRBJ1-2; v_gene: TRBV3-1/TRBV3-2; abundance: .; CDR3nt: TGTGCCAGCAGCCAAGCCGGGGGAAACTATGGCTACACCTTC; CDR3aa: CASSQAGGNYGYTF
d_gene: TRBD1; j_gene: TRBJ1-6; v_gene: TRBV18; abundance: once; CDR3nt: TGTGCCAGCTCAATGGACAGGATTAAAGGGGTCCACTTT; CDR3aa: CASSMDRIKGVHF
d_gene: .; j_gene: TRBJ1-2; v_gene: TRBV5-5; abundance: .; CDR3nt: TGTGCCAGCAGCTTGGGAGCATTCACCTATGGCTACACCTTC; CDR3aa: CASSLGAFTYGYTF
d_gene: .; j_gene: TRBJ1-4; v_gene: TRBV3-1/TRBV3-2; abundance: .; CDR3nt: TGTGCCAGCAGCCAAGACGTACGGACTAATGAAAAACTGTTTTTT; CDR3aa: CASSQDVRTNEKLFF
d_gene: TRBD1; j_gene: TRBJ1-4; v_gene: TRBV28; abundance: once; CDR3nt: TGTGCCAGCTCACCGGGACAGGGGGGAAAACTGTTTTTT; CDR3aa: CASSPGQGGKLFF
d_gene: .; j_gene: TRBJ2-7; v_gene: TRBV6-6; abundance: .; CDR3nt: TGTGCCAGCAGCACCGGACAGTCCTACGAGCAGTACTTC; CDR3aa: CASSTGQSYEQYF
d_gene: .; j_gene: TRBJ1-1; v_gene: TRBV3-1/TRBV3-2; abundance: .; CDR3nt: TGTGCCAGCAGCCAAGAACTGATGAACACTGAAGCTTTCTTT; CDR3aa: CASSQELMNTEAFF
d_gene: .; j_gene: TRBJ1-2; v_gene: TRBV2; abundance: .; CDR3nt: TGTGCCAGCAACCCACAGAACTATGGCTACACCTTC; CDR3aa: CASNPQNYGYTF
d_gene: .; j_gene: TRBJ1-1; v_gene: TRBV29-1; abundance: .; CDR3nt: TGCAGCGTTCGACAGAGCCTTAACACTGAAGCTTTCTTT; CDR3aa: CSVRQSLNTEAFF
d_gene: TRBD2; j_gene: TRBJ2-1; v_gene: TRBV7-8; abundance: .; CDR3nt: TGTGCCAGCAGCTTAGTAGCGGGGGGGTCCTACTCCTACAATGAGCAGTTCTTC; CDR3aa: CASSLVAGGSYSYNEQFF
d_gene: TRBD1; j_gene: TRBJ2-7; v_gene: TRBV19; abundance: .; CDR3nt: TGTGCCAGTAGTATCGGAGGGACAGGGGCCTACGAGCAGTACTTC; CDR3aa: CASSIGGTGAYEQYF
d_gene: .; j_gene: TRBJ1-5; v_gene: TRBV15; abundance: once; CDR3nt: TGTGCCACCAGCAGAGATGAGAATCAGCCCCAGCATTTT; CDR3aa: CATSRDENQPQHF
d_gene: .; j_gene: TRBJ1-5; v_gene: TRBV29-1; abundance: .; CDR3nt: TGCAGCGTCTCCTGGGGCGTTAATCAGCCCCAGCATTTT; CDR3aa: CSVSWGVNQPQHF
d_gene: .; j_gene: TRBJ2-1; v_gene: TRBV7-3; abundance: .; CDR3nt: TGTGCCAGCAGCTTCGGGGCCTACAATGAGCAGTTCTTC; CDR3aa: CASSFGAYNEQFF
d_gene: .; j_gene: TRBJ2-3; v_gene: TRBV29-1; abundance: .; CDR3nt: TGCAGCGTAACGACTGCGATCGATACGCAGTATTTT; CDR3aa: CSVTTAIDTQYF
d_gene: TRBD2; j_gene: TRBJ2-1; v_gene: TRBV7-9; abundance: .; CDR3nt: TGTGCCAGCAGCCCCGGTAGCGGGGGGGCTAATGAGCAGTTCTTC; CDR3aa: CASSPGSGGANEQFF
d_gene: TRBD2; j_gene: TRBJ2-1; v_gene: TRBV3-1/TRBV3-2; abundance: .; CDR3nt: TGTGCCAGCGCCACTAGCGGGAGCTATGAGCAGTTCTTC; CDR3aa: CASATSGSYEQFF
d_gene: TRBD2; j_gene: TRBJ2-3; v_gene: TRBV4-2; abundance: .; CDR3nt: TGTGCCAGCAGCCAAGCTCTAGCGGTAGGCACAGATACGCAGTATTTT; CDR3aa: CASSQALAVGTDTQYF